This TCR beta chain was sequenced in a study of T cell responses to AZD1222 COVID-19 vaccine. Across the study: It was second doses at about 4 or about 12 weeks that were pooled. Study-level findings and limits: Unmutated variant regions are reportedly the target of nearly half of TCRs that are spike-specific.

Repertoires were generated with immunoSEQ multiplex PCR, while TCRdb's copy carries only in-frame clones and drops some. The data contain about 110,000 clones, 90% of them singletons. Concerning this clone: Its specificity is unknown.

Germline CDR1 reads MNHEY; CDR2 reads SVGAGI. Between the trimmed V and J ends, which lost 10 bases and 2 bases, there was a span of 17 bases. This CDR3 region has 14 residues. The source material was peripheral blood, sampled on day 0 of AZD1222 vaccination. This TCR derives from an adult in good health. The V gene is TRBV6-5, the J gene TRBJ2-5; tentatively, D is TRBD2 (5 bases). CDR3 DNA: TGTGCCATTCAAACCCCTAGCCGGCAAGAGACCCAGTACTTC. It yields the protein CAIQTPSRQETQYF.